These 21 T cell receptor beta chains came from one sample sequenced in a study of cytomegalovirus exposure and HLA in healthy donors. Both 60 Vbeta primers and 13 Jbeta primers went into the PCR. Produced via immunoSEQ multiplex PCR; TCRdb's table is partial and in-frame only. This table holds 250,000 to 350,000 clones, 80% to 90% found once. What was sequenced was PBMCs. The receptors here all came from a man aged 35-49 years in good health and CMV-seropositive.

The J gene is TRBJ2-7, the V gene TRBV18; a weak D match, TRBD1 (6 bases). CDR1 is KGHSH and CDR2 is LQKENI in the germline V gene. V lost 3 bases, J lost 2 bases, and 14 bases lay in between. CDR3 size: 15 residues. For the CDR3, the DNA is TGTGCCAGCTCACCTTTGGGGACAAATGCCTACGAGCAGTACTTC. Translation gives CASSPLGTNAYEQYF.

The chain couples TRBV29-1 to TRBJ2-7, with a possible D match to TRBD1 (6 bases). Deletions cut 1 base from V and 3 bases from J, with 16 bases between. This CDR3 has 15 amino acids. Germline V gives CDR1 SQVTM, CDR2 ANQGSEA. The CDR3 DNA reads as TGCAGCGTTGAAGCCGGTCAGGGGAAAGGCTACGAGCAGTACTTC. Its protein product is CSVEAGQGKGYEQYF.

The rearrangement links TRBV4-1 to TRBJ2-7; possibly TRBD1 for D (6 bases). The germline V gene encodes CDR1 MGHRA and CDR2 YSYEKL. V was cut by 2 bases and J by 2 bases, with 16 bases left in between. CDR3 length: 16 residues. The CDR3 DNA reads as TGCGCCAGCAGCCAAACCGGGACAAGGGTAGCCTACGAGCAGTACTTC. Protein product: CASSQTGTRVAYEQYF.

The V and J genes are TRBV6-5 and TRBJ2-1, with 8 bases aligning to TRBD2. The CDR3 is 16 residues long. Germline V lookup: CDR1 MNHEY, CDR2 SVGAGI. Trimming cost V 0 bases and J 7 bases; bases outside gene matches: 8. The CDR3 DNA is TGTGCCAGCAGTTACTCTAGGGCGGGAGGAGGTAATGAGCAGTTCTTC. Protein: CASSYSRAGGGNEQFF.

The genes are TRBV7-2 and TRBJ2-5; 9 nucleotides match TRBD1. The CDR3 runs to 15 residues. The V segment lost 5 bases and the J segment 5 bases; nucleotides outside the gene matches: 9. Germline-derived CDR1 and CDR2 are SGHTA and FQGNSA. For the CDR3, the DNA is TGTGCCAGCAGCCTCTCGGCGGGGACAGGGGAGACCCAGTACTTC. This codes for CASSLSAGTGETQYF.

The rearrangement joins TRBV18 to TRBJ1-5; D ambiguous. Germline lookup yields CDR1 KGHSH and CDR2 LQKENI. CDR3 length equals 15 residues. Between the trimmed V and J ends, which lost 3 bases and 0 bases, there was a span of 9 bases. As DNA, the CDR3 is TGTGCCAGCTCACCGGAGGGATTTAGCAATCAGCCCCAGCATTTT. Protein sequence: CASSPEGFSNQPQHF.

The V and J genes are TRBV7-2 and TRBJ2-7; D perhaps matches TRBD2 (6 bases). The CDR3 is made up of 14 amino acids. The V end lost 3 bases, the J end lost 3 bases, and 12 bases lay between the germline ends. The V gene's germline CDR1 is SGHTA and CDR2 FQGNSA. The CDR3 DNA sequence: TGTGCCAGCAGCTTTAGCGGATCATTCTACGAGCAGTACTTC. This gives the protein CASSFSGSFYEQYF.

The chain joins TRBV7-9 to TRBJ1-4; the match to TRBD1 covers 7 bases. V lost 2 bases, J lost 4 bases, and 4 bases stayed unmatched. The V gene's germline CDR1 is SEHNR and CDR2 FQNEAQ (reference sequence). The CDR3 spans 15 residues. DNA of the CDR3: TGTGCCAGCAGCTTACGACAGGGTGGTAATGAAAAACTGTTTTTT. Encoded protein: CASSLRQGGNEKLFF.

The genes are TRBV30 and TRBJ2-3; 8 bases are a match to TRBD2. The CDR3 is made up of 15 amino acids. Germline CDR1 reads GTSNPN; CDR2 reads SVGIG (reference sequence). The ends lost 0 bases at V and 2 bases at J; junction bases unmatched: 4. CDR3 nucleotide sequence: TGTGCCTGGAGTGTGGGGACTAGGGTCACAGATACGCAGTATTTT. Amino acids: CAWSVGTRVTDTQYF.

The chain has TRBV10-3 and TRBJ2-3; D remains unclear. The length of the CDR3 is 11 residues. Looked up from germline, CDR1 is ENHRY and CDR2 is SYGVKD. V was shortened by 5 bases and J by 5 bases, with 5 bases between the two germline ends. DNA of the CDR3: TGTGCCATCAGTCCAAAAGATACGCAGTATTTT. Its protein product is CAISPKDTQYF.

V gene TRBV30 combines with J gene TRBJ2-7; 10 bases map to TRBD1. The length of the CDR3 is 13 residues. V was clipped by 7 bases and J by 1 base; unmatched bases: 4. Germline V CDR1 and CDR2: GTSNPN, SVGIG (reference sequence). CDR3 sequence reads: CAFRTGGSYEQYF. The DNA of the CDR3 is TGTGCCTTTAGGACAGGGGGTTCCTACGAGCAGTACTTC.

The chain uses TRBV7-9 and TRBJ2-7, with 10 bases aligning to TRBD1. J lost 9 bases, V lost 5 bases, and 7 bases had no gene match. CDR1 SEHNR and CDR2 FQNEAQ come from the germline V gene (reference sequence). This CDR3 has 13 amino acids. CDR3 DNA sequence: TGTGCCAGCAGCGTCGGGACAGGGGAGGGGCAGTACTTC. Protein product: CASSVGTGEGQYF. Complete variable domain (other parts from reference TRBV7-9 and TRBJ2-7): DTGVSQNPRHKITKRGQNVTFRCDPISEHNRLYWYRQTLGQGPEFLTYFQNEAQLEKSRLLSDRFSAERPKGSFSTLEIQRTEQGDSAMYLCASSVGTGEGQYFGPGTRLTVT.

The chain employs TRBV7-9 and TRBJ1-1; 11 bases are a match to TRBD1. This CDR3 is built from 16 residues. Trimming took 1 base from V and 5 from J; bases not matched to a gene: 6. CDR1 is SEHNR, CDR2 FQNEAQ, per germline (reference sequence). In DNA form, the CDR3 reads TGTGCCAGCAGCTTAGTCGGACAGGGGGCGCGGACTGAAGCTTTCTTT. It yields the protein CASSLVGQGARTEAFF.

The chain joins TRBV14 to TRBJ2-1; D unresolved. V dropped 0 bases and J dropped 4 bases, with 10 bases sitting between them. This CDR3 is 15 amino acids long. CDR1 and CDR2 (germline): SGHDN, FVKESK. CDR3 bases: TGTGCCAGCAGCCAAGATGCCACTCTTTACAATGAGCAGTTCTTC. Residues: CASSQDATLYNEQFF. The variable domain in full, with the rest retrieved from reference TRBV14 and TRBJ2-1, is EAGVTQFPSHSVIEKGQTVTLRCDPISGHDNLYWYRRVMGKEIKFLLHFVKESKQDESGMPNNRFLAERTGGTYSTLKVQPAELEDSGVYFCASSQDATLYNEQFFGPGTRLTVL.

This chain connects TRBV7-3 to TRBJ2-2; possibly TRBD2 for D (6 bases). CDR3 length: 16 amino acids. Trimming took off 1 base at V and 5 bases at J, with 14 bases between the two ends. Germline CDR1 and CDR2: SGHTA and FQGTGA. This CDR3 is CASSLIAAEGTGELFF. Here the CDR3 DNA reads TGTGCCAGCAGCTTAATTGCAGCGGAGGGGACCGGGGAGCTGTTTTTT. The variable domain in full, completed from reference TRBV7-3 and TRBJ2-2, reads GAGVSQTPSNKVTEKGKYVELRCDPISGHTALYWYRQSLGQGPEFLIYFQGTGAADDSGLPNDRFFAVRPEGSVSTLKIQRTERGDSAVYLCASSLIAAEGTGELFFGEGSRLTVL.

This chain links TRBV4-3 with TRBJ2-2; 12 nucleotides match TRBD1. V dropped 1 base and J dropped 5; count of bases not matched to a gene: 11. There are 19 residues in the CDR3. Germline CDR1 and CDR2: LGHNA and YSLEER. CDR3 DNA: TGCGCCAGCAGCCAAGTATGGGGGACAGGGGGCCAGGGGACCGGGGAGCTGTTTTTT. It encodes CASSQVWGTGGQGTGELFF.

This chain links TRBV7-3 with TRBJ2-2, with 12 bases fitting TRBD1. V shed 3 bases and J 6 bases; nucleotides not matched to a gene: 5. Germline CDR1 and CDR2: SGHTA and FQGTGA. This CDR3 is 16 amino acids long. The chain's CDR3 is CASSFAGQGAAGELFF. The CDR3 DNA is TGTGCCAGCAGCTTCGCGGGACAGGGGGCCGCCGGGGAGCTGTTTTTT.

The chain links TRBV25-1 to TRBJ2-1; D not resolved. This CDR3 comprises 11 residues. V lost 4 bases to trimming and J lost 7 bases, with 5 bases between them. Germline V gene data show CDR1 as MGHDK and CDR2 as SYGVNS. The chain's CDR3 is CASSASNEQFF. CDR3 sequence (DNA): TGTGCCAGCAGTGCGAGTAATGAGCAGTTCTTC.

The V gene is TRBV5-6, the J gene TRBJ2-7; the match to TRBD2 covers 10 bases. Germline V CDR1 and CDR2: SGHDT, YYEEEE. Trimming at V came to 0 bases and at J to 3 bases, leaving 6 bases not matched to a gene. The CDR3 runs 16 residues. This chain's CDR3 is CASSLATRTSGYEQYF. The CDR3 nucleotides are TGTGCCAGCAGCTTGGCCACTAGGACTAGCGGCTACGAGCAGTACTTC.

This chain's CDR3 is CASSQGIIQGNQPQHF. DNA of the CDR3: TGCGCCAGCAGCCAAGGAATTATACAGGGAAATCAGCCCCAGCATTTT. The V call is TRBV4-1, the J call TRBJ1-5, with a tentative D call TRBD1 (6 bases). This CDR3 region has 16 residues. CDR1 MGHRA and CDR2 YSYEKL come from the germline V gene. Trimming removed 1 base from V and 4 bases from J, with 14 bases in between.

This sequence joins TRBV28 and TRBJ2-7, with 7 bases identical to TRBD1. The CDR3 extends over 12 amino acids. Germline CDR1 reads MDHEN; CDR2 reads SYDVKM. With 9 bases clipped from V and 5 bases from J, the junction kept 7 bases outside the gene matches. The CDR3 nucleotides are TGTGCCAGTTTAGACAGGGTCAACGAGCAGTACTTC. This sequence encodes CASLDRVNEQYF.